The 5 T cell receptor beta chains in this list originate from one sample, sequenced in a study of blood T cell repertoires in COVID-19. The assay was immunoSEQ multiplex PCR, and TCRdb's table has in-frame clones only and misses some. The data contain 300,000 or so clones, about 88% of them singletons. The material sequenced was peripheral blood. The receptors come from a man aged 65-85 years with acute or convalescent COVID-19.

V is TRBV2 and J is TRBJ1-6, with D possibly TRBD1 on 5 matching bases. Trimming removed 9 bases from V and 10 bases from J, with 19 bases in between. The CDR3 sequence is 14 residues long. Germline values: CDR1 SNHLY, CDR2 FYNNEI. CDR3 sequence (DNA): TGTGCCAGAGCCCTTCGGCAGGGAGGCTCACCCCTCCACTTT. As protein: CARALRQGGSPLHF. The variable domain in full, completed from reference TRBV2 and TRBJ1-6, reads EPEVTQTPSHQVTQMGQEVILRCVPISNHLYFYWYRQILGQKVEFLVSFYNNEISEKSEIFDDQFSVERPDGSNFTLKIRSTKLEDSAMYFCARALRQGGSPLHFGNGTRLTVT.

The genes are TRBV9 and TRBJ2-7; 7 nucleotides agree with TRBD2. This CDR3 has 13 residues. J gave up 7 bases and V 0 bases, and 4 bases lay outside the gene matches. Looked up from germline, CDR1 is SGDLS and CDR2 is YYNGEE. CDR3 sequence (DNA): TGTGCCAGCAGCGTAGCTCTCGGGAGGGAGCAGTACTTC. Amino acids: CASSVALGREQYF.

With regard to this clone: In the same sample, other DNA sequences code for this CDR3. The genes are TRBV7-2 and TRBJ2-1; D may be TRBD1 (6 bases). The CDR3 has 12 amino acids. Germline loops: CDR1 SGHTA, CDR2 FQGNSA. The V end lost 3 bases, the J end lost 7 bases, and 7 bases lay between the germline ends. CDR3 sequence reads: CASSLQGNEQFF. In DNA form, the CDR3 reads TGTGCCAGCAGCTTGCAGGGGAATGAGCAGTTCTTC.

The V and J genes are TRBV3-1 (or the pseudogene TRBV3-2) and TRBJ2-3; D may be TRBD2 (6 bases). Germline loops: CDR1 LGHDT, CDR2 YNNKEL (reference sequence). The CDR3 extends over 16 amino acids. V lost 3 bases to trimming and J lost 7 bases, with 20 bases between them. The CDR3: CASSHGDSITSYTQYF. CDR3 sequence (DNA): TGTGCCAGCAGCCATGGGGACTCAATCACTAGTTATACGCAGTATTTT.

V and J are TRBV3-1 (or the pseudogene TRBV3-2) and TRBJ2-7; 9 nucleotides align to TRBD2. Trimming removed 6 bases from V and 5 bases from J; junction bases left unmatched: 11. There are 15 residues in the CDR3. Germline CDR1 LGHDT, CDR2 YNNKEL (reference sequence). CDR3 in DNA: TGTGCCAGCAGACGAGACAGCGGGGGGAGCGACGAGCAGTACTTC. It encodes CASRRDSGGSDEQYF.